A selection of T cell receptor beta chains follows, all from one sample in a study of shared clonotypes between healthy human individuals. Clones were read by immunoSEQ multiplex PCR, and TCRdb kept only the in-frame ones, dropping some. The table has about half a million clones, about 85% seen once. The sequenced material came from PBMCs. The receptors come from a woman between 40 and 50 years old in good health. Some clones in this sample may be carry-over from other donors' samples. The CDR3 runs from the conserved cysteine through the conserved F or W. A D gene is named only where the DNA matches it firmly. Where a row states a size, it is once, few, many or the class of an expanded clone; other rows omit it.

TRBD2,NA,TRBV19,TRBJ2-1,CASSKGREGNEQFF,TGTGCCAGTAGTAAGGGGCGGGAGGGCAATGAGCAGTTCTTC
NA,NA,TRBV5-1,TRBJ1-3,CASSLAGVLSGNTIYF,TGCGCCAGCAGCTTGGCTGGGGTTTTGTCTGGAAACACCATATATTTT
NA,NA,TRBV21-1,TRBJ2-2,CASSKGRGTGELFF,TGTGCCAGCAGCAAAGGCAGGGGCACCGGGGAGCTGTTTTTT
NA,NA,TRBV30,TRBJ2-3,CAWRPYYSTDTQYF,TGTGCCTGGAGACCCTATTATTCCACAGATACGCAGTATTTT
NA,NA,TRBV29-1,TRBJ2-2,CSVDRNTGELFF,TGCAGCGTGGACAGGAACACCGGGGAGCTGTTTTTT
NA,NA,TRBV7-9,TRBJ2-1,CASSRREYNEQFF,TGTGCCAGCAGCCGCCGGGAGTACAATGAGCAGTTCTTC
TRBD2,NA,TRBV29-1,TRBJ2-3,CSVVAGPDTQYF,TGCAGCGTTGTAGCGGGACCAGATACGCAGTATTTT
TRBD1,few,TRBV27,TRBJ1-2,CASSPGQGTHGYTF,TGTGCCAGCAGTCCGGGACAGGGAACACATGGCTACACCTTC
TRBD2,NA,TRBV18,TRBJ2-2,CASSPTSPGELFF,TGTGCCAGCTCACCGACTAGCCCCGGGGAGCTGTTTTTT
TRBD2,NA,TRBV14,TRBJ2-5,CASSQVLGLGETQYF,TGTGCCAGCAGCCAAGTACTGGGACTAGGGGAGACCCAGTACTTC
TRBD1,once,TRBV7-9,TRBJ2-1,CASSLRGPGEQFF,TGTGCCAGCAGCTTGAGGGGGCCAGGTGAGCAGTTCTTC
NA,once,TRBV30,TRBJ1-5,CAWSVQGSQPQHF,TGTGCCTGGAGTGTTCAAGGAAGTCAGCCCCAGCATTTT
TRBD2,NA,TRBV30,TRBJ2-1,CACLAGAYNEQFF,TGTGCCTGCCTAGCGGGAGCCTACAATGAGCAGTTCTTC
TRBD1,many,TRBV5-4,TRBJ2-7,CASSPNRGLVEQYF,TGTGCCAGCAGCCCAAACAGGGGGCTGGTCGAGCAGTACTTC
NA,NA,TRBV6-1,TRBJ2-3,CASAQGGSLDTQYF,TGTGCCAGCGCCCAGGGGGGAAGTTTGGATACGCAGTATTTT
TRBD1,NA,TRBV10-3,TRBJ2-5,CAISVLDRGGQTQYF,TGTGCCATCAGTGTCCTTGACAGGGGTGGACAGACCCAGTACTTC
NA,many,TRBV27,TRBJ2-3,CASSSYERLSTDTQYF,TGTGCCAGCAGTTCCTATGAGCGTCTTAGCACAGATACGCAGTATTTT
TRBD2,NA,TRBV10-2,TRBJ2-2,CASRDLAGGETNGELFF,TGCGCCAGCAGGGACCTAGCGGGAGGGGAAACTAACGGGGAGCTGTTTTTT
TRBD2,NA,TRBV18,TRBJ2-7,CASSPRTSLGYEQYF,TGTGCCAGCTCACCCCGGACTAGCTTGGGGTACGAGCAGTACTTC
TRBD1,NA,TRBV19,TRBJ1-2,CASNQRPGQAFGYTF,TGTGCCAGTAACCAACGACCGGGACAGGCATTTGGCTACACCTTC
TRBD2,NA,TRBV19,TRBJ2-6,CASRPLAGGLSGANVLTF,TGTGCCAGTAGGCCATTAGCGGGGGGTTTGTCTGGGGCCAACGTCCTGACTTTC
NA,NA,TRBV19,TRBJ1-5,CASRYRGDNQPQHF,TGTGCCAGTAGGTACCGAGGGGACAATCAGCCCCAGCATTTT
NA,NA,TRBV7-2,TRBJ1-2,CASSTTGFYGYTF,TGTGCCAGCAGCACCACAGGGTTCTATGGCTACACCTTC
TRBD1,NA,TRBV6-1,TRBJ1-2,CASGGTGPNYGYTF,TGTGCCAGCGGGGGGACAGGGCCAAACTATGGCTACACCTTC
NA,NA,TRBV9,TRBJ2-3,CASSVRGDSTDTQYF,TGTGCCAGCAGCGTAAGAGGAGATAGCACAGATACGCAGTATTTT
NA,NA,TRBV2,TRBJ2-7,CASSEGGVRQYF,TGTGCCAGCAGTGAAGGAGGGGTTAGGCAGTACTTC
NA,NA,TRBV9,TRBJ2-7,CASSVGGGFSYEQYF,TGTGCCAGCAGCGTAGGGGGAGGATTCTCCTACGAGCAGTACTTC
NA,NA,TRBV6-5,TRBJ2-7,CASSYSKVSYEQYF,TGTGCCAGCAGTTACTCCAAAGTGTCCTACGAGCAGTACTTC
NA,NA,TRBV7-9,TRBJ2-5,CASSSPNGHLQETQYF,TGTGCCAGCAGCTCCCCAAACGGACACCTCCAAGAGACCCAGTACTTC
NA,NA,TRBV27,TRBJ1-1,CASRQQGPNTEAFF,TGTGCCAGCAGACAACAGGGACCGAACACTGAAGCTTTCTTT
TRBD2,NA,TRBV4-2,TRBJ2-1,CASSQDSLAGEREQFF,TGTGCCAGCAGCCAAGATTCACTAGCGGGAGAACGTGAGCAGTTCTTC
NA,NA,TRBV2,TRBJ1-2,CASSERGRGNGYTF,TGTGCCAGCAGTGAAAGGGGCAGGGGAAATGGCTACACCTTC
NA,NA,TRBV20-1,TRBJ2-7,CSARGAYEQYF,TGCAGTGCTAGGGGGGCCTACGAGCAGTACTTC
TRBD1,NA,TRBV19,TRBJ1-5,CASSIGGTAYNQPQHF,TGTGCCAGTAGTATAGGGGGGACAGCCTACAATCAGCCCCAGCATTTT
NA,NA,TRBV30,TRBJ2-7,CAWGNYEQYF,TGTGCCTGGGGGAACTACGAGCAGTACTTC
TRBD2,NA,TRBV7-3,TRBJ2-5,CASSSGLAGRGRETQYF,TGTGCCAGCAGCTCAGGACTAGCGGGACGAGGAAGAGAGACCCAGTACTTC
NA,NA,TRBV19,TRBJ1-5,CAGRGGVISQPQHF,TGTGCCGGTAGGGGCGGGGTGATTAGCCAGCCCCAGCATTTT